The rows below give T cell receptor beta chains drawn from one sample of a study of cytomegalovirus exposure and HLA in healthy donors. Sequenced by immunoSEQ multiplex PCR; TCRdb stores in-frame clones only, minus some. Seen here are over 150,000 clones, around 80% observed once, and the top ten hold 1.4% to 1.5%. The sequencing sample was made of PBMCs. These receptors originate from a woman in her twenties or thirties in good health and CMV-seropositive. Each CDR3 is given with its conserved first and last residue. Each record gives: clone size, D gene, J gene, V gene, CDR3 protein, CDR3 DNA. D genes are given only for firm matches. Only part of the rows carry a size: once, few, many, or a class if the clone is expanded.

>NA|TRBD1|TRBJ1-1|TRBV5-1
CASSQQGTEAFF
TGCGCCAGCAGCCAACAGGGGACTGAAGCTTTCTTT
>NA|TRBD1|TRBJ2-5|TRBV29-1
CSVEAGGVETQYF
TGCAGCGTTGAAGCAGGGGGTGTTGAGACCCAGTACTTC
>NA|NA|TRBJ2-5|TRBV7-2
CASTSLVRYSETQYF
TGTGCCAGCACCTCACTTGTGCGATATTCGGAGACCCAGTACTTC
>once|TRBD2|TRBJ2-1|TRBV7-9
CASRSSGAVWQFF
TGTGCCAGCAGGTCTAGCGGCGCGGTTTGGCAGTTCTTC
>NA|NA|TRBJ2-5|TRBV28
CASSLPGHFETQYF
TGTGCCAGCAGTTTACCCGGACATTTTGAGACCCAGTACTTC
>NA|TRBD1|TRBJ2-7|TRBV27
CASSLSPSGQTYEQYF
TGTGCCAGCAGTTTATCGCCCTCGGGACAGACCTACGAGCAGTACTTC
>few|TRBD2|TRBJ2-3|TRBV18
CASSPGTSGSGTDTQYF
TGTGCCAGCTCACCCGGGACTAGCGGGAGTGGAACAGATACGCAGTATTTT
>NA|NA|TRBJ1-5|TRBV18
CASSPRQEHSNQPQHF
TGTGCCAGCTCACCACGACAGGAGCATAGCAATCAGCCCCAGCATTTT
>NA|NA|TRBJ2-6|TRBV11-3
CASSSGPVAFSGANVLTF
TGTGCCAGCAGCTCGGGTCCTGTCGCCTTTTCTGGGGCCAACGTCCTGACTTTC
>NA|TRBD1|TRBJ1-1|TRBV6-5
CASSPGQGAEAFF
TGTGCCAGCAGTCCGGGACAGGGGGCTGAAGCTTTCTTT